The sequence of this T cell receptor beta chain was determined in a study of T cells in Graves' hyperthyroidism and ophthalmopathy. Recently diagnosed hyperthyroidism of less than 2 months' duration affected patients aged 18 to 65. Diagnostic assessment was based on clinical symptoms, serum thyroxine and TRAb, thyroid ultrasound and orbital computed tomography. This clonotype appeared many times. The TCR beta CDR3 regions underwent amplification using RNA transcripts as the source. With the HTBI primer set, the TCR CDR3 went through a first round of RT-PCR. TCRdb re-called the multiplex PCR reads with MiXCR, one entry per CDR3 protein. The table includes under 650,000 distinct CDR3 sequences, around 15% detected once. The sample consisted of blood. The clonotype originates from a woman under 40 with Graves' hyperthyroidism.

The chain's CDR3 is CASTLDRGPQFF. CDR3 nucleotides: TGTGCCAGCACCCTTGACAGGGGTCCACAGTTCTTC. V gene TRBV28 combines with J gene TRBJ2-1, with 8 bases identical to TRBD1. Germline assignment: CDR1 MDHEN and CDR2 SYDVKM. The CDR3 sequence is 12 residues long. Trimming at V came to 7 bases and at J to 13 bases, leaving 9 bases not matched to a gene.